Below are 29 T cell receptor beta chains sequenced from a single sample in a study of shared clonotypes between healthy human individuals. TCRdb's table, derived via immunoSEQ multiplex PCR, lists solely in-frame clones and lacks some. The sample lists millions of clones, over 85% seen once, with roughly 0.13% in the top ten. The sample was naive CD4+ T cells sorted from blood. The subset denotes: CD45RA+ positively selected. These TCRs come from a man younger than 30 in good health.

The chain recombines TRBV28 with TRBJ1-2; 7 nucleotides align to TRBD1. Germline values: CDR1 MDHEN, CDR2 SYDVKM. J gave up 8 bases and V 6 bases, and 12 bases lay outside the gene matches. The CDR3 contains 14 residues. This CDR3 is CASSPTRTGLGYTF. The CDR3 DNA sequence: TGTGCCAGCAGCCCCACAAGGACAGGTCTCGGCTACACCTTC.

The chain links TRBV18 to TRBJ2-3, with 8 bases matching TRBD2. The CDR3 covers 18 residues. Germline V gene data show CDR1 as KGHSH and CDR2 as LQKENI. The V gene end was trimmed by 5 bases and the J gene end by 0 bases; junction bases not matched to a gene: 13. CDR3 sequence: CASSSTSGIISSTDTQYF. In nucleotides, the CDR3 is TGTGCCAGCTCATCAACTAGCGGAATAATTTCTAGCACAGATACGCAGTATTTT.

This clone was observed a single time. This sequence joins TRBV6-5 and TRBJ2-7; 9 bases are a match to TRBD1. This CDR3 region has 14 residues. Germline V gene lookup returns CDR1 MNHEY and CDR2 SVGAGI. V shed 6 bases, J shed 4 bases, and the junction held 7 bases outside the gene matches. The CDR3 reads CASRTPGQGYEQYF. CDR3 DNA: TGTGCCAGCAGGACTCCGGGACAGGGATACGAGCAGTACTTC.

Remarks on this clone: The same CDR3 arises from other DNA sequences in this sample as well. The genes are TRBV28 and TRBJ2-2; D not resolved. V lost 8 bases, J lost 5 bases, and 9 bases lay in between. Germline V lookup: CDR1 MDHEN, CDR2 SYDVKM. The CDR3 contains 12 residues. CDR3 bases: TGTGCCAGCCGACGGGCTACCGGGGAGCTGTTTTTT. Its protein is CASRRATGELFF.

The CDR3 bases are TGTGCCAGCAGCCCCCCAGCCGGGGAGCTGTTTTTT. Translation gives CASSPPAGELFF. V and J are TRBV11-3 and TRBJ2-2; D ambiguous. The V gene's germline CDR1 is SGHNT and CDR2 YENEEA. V lost 5 bases, J lost 6 bases, and 7 bases lay in between. This CDR3 spans 12 amino acids.

This chain connects TRBV6-1 to TRBJ2-3; 7 nucleotides agree with TRBD2. Germline loops: CDR1 MNHNS, CDR2 SASEGT. With V trimmed by 11 bases and J by 2 bases, 7 bases remained unmatched. The CDR3 loop spans 13 amino acids. This CDR3 is CAAGGRNTDTQYF. The CDR3 region has the DNA TGTGCCGCCGGGGGGAGGAACACAGATACGCAGTATTTT.

This clone showed up just once. This chain uses TRBV10-3 with TRBJ1-5; D call uncertain. CDR1 and CDR2 (germline): ENHRY, SYGVKD. V was trimmed by 7 bases and J by 1 base, leaving 20 bases between them. This CDR3 contains 17 residues. Here the CDR3 DNA reads TGTGCCATCACCAAAATTTCGGTGATTTGGAGCAATCAGCCCCAGCATTTT. It specifies CAITKISVIWSNQPQHF.

V gene TRBV7-9 combines with J gene TRBJ1-4, with 9 bases aligning to TRBD1. This CDR3 is 16 amino acids long. The germline CDR1 and CDR2 sequences are SEHNR and FQNEAQ (reference sequence). J gave up 3 bases and V 6 bases, and 8 bases lay outside the gene matches. CDR3 sequence reads: CASSNQRDRANEKLFF. CDR3 nucleotide sequence: TGTGCCAGCAGTAACCAACGGGACAGGGCTAATGAAAAACTGTTTTTT. The full variable domain, with the rest looked up from reference TRBV7-9 and TRBJ1-4, is DTGVSQNPRHKITKRGQNVTFRCDPISEHNRLYWYRQTLGQGPEFLTYFQNEAQLEKSRLLSDRFSAERPKGSFSTLEIQRTEQGDSAMYLCASSNQRDRANEKLFFGSGTQLSVL.

The chain carries TRBV9 and TRBJ2-7; D possibly corresponds to TRBD2 (5 bases). The CDR3 extends over 14 amino acids. Trimming cost V 0 bases and J 6 bases, with 13 bases left between them. The germline gives CDR1 SGDLS, CDR2 YYNGEE. The CDR3 DNA reads as TGTGCCAGCAGCGTAGACGCCCGAGGGTTCGAGCAGTACTTC. Its translation: CASSVDARGFEQYF.

V usage is TRBV15 and J usage is TRBJ1-6, with D unresolved. The V end lost 4 bases, the J end lost 0 bases, and 10 bases lay between the germline ends. Germline V gene data show CDR1 as LNHNV and CDR2 as YYDKDF (reference sequence). The CDR3 spans 16 residues. Written as DNA, the CDR3 is TGTGCCACCAGCATCGGACTGAGCTCCTATAATTCACCCCTCCACTTT. It yields the protein CATSIGLSSYNSPLHF.

The gene calls are TRBV30 and TRBJ2-2, with 8 bases identical to TRBD2. Germline assignment: CDR1 GTSNPN and CDR2 SVGIG (reference sequence). This CDR3 comprises 16 residues. With V trimmed by 2 bases and J by 4 bases, 9 bases remained unmatched. CDR3: CAWSLLPGTSTGELFF. The CDR3 DNA sequence: TGTGCCTGGAGTCTACTGCCCGGGACTAGCACCGGGGAGCTGTTTTTT.

V is TRBV5-6 and J is TRBJ2-5; D tentatively fits TRBD1 or TRBD2 (5 bases each). CDR1 is SGHDT, CDR2 YYEEEE, per germline. Trimming removed 1 base from V and 2 bases from J, with 12 bases in between. The CDR3 has 15 amino acids. CDR3 nucleotide sequence: TGTGCCAGCAGCTTGTTATTGGGACCGCAAGAGACCCAGTACTTC. This gives the protein CASSLLLGPQETQYF.

This chain links TRBV18 with TRBJ1-1; D is unresolved. The germline V gene encodes CDR1 KGHSH and CDR2 LQKENI. V was trimmed by 3 bases and J by 0 bases, leaving 17 bases between them. The CDR3 is 17 residues long. The CDR3: CASSPFGGQTMNTEAFF. In DNA, the CDR3 is TGTGCCAGCTCACCTTTCGGTGGCCAAACGATGAACACTGAAGCTTTCTTT.

The chain employs TRBV30 and TRBJ1-1; maybe TRBD1 (5 bases). CDR1 is GTSNPN and CDR2 is SVGIG in the germline V gene (reference sequence). The CDR3 contains 13 residues. V was cut by 1 base and J by 4 bases, with 10 bases left in between. The CDR3 nucleotides read TGTGCCTGGAGTGCCGGACAAGGCACTGAAGCTTTCTTT. Amino acids: CAWSAGQGTEAFF.

This chain links TRBV9 with TRBJ2-5; 9 nucleotides match TRBD2. CDR3 length: 16 residues. Per the germline V gene, CDR1 is SGDLS and CDR2 is YYNGEE. V dropped 4 bases and J dropped 1; count of bases not matched to a gene: 8. The CDR3 spells CASSLGLAGVQETQYF. The CDR3 DNA follows: TGTGCCAGCAGCTTAGGATTAGCGGGGGTCCAAGAGACCCAGTACTTC.

The rearrangement links TRBV6-4 to TRBJ1-2, with 7 nucleotides matching TRBD1. V was clipped by 6 bases and J by 6 bases; unmatched bases: 16. The CDR3 is 16 residues long. Germline assignment: CDR1 MRHNA and CDR2 SNTAGT. CDR3 DNA: TGTGCCAGCAGAGGACCCTTTCAGACAGGGTTCGATGGCTACACCTTC. Its translation is CASRGPFQTGFDGYTF.

This sequence joins TRBV10-3 and TRBJ2-3; no firm D call. V lost 6 bases to trimming and J lost 4 bases, with 20 bases between them. The CDR3 is 16 residues long. CDR1 and CDR2 from the germline V gene are ENHRY and SYGVKD. CDR3 region: CAISEVQRTFSDTQYF. For the CDR3, the DNA is TGTGCCATCAGCGAAGTCCAGCGAACATTTTCAGATACGCAGTATTTT.

The chain has TRBV18 and TRBJ1-1, with 8 bases lining up with TRBD1. Germline CDR1 is KGHSH and CDR2 is LQKENI. V dropped 4 bases and J dropped 0; count of bases not matched to a gene: 13. The length of the CDR3 is 18 residues. This CDR3 is CASSLADRGLNMNTEAFF. The CDR3 region has the DNA TGTGCCAGCTCACTTGCCGACAGGGGCTTAAACATGAACACTGAAGCTTTCTTT.

The rearrangement uses TRBV6-6 and TRBJ1-1; 7 nucleotides align to TRBD1. Germline lookup yields CDR1 MNHNY and CDR2 SVGAGI (reference sequence). With 4 bases clipped from V and 3 bases from J, the junction kept 5 bases outside the gene matches. This CDR3 is built from 14 residues. The CDR3 nucleotides read TGTGCCAGCAGTTTACAGGGGATGTACACTGAAGCTTTCTTT. Encoded protein: CASSLQGMYTEAFF.

About this clone itself: At the DNA level, this CDR3 is encoded by other sequences in the same sample as well. This chain uses TRBV7-9 with TRBJ1-1; the D is unclear. Trimming took 2 bases from V and 0 from J, leaving 7 bases between them. The CDR3 length is 14 residues. The germline V gene has CDR1 SEHNR and CDR2 FQNEAQ (reference sequence). The CDR3 nucleotides read TGTGCCAGCAGCTTAAAAGATTTGAACACTGAAGCTTTCTTT. Residues: CASSLKDLNTEAFF.

The CDR3 DNA is TGTGCCAGCAGCGGTAGGGGGCGGGACACCGGGGAGCTGTTTTTT. This codes for CASSGRGRDTGELFF. The rearrangement joins TRBV6-6 to TRBJ2-2; 7 positions agree with TRBD1. The J segment lost 3 bases and the V segment lost 6 bases, leaving 7 bases of the junction unmatched. Germline V gene sequence: CDR1 MNHNY, CDR2 SVGAGI (reference sequence). The length of the CDR3 is 15 residues.

Remarks on this clone: Since a much larger clone is just one base distant, this may be a read error. This sample also contains other DNA sequences that code for the same CDR3. The chain has TRBV5-1 and TRBJ2-7; no reliable D call. V was pared by 4 bases and J by 4 bases, with 6 bases between. The CDR3 totals 11 residues. From germline, CDR1 is SGHRS and CDR2 YFSETQ. The DNA of the CDR3 is TGCGCCAGCAGCCTGGAATACGAGCAGTACTTC. It specifies CASSLEYEQYF. Together with reference TRBV5-1 and TRBJ2-7, the CDR3 gives the full variable domain: KAGVTQTPRYLIKTRGQQVTLSCSPISGHRSVSWYQQTPGQGLQFLFEYFSETQRNKGNFPGRFSGRQFSNSRSEMNVSTLELGDSALYLCASSLEYEQYFGPGTRLTVT.

This chain joins TRBV10-3 and TRBJ1-1; the match to TRBD1 covers 11 bases. This CDR3 comprises 14 residues. The V segment lost 8 bases and the J segment 4 bases; nucleotides outside the gene matches: 6. Germline V gene data show CDR1 as ENHRY and CDR2 as SYGVKD. The DNA for the CDR3 is TGTGCCATCCTACGGGACAGGGGGAGCACTGAAGCTTTCTTT. This gives the protein CAILRDRGSTEAFF.

V usage is TRBV4-1 and J usage is TRBJ2-7, with 8 positions matching TRBD2. The CDR3 is made up of 15 amino acids. The V and J ends lost 2 bases and 3 bases, in that order; junction bases with no gene match: 6. Looked up from germline, CDR1 is MGHRA and CDR2 is YSYEKL. The CDR3 loop is CASSQLAGLIYEQYF. The CDR3 nucleotides are TGCGCCAGCAGCCAACTAGCGGGCCTTATCTACGAGCAGTACTTC.

The rearrangement joins TRBV18 to TRBJ2-1; no definite D call. Trimming cost V 2 bases and J 10 bases, with 18 bases left between them. Germline loops: CDR1 KGHSH, CDR2 LQKENI. There are 15 residues in the CDR3. CDR3 amino acids: CASSPRSRSYWEQFF. The CDR3 region has the DNA TGTGCCAGCTCACCAAGAAGCAGAAGCTACTGGGAGCAGTTCTTC.

This clone has a single count. The chain's CDR3 is CASSSARGNTIYF. CDR3 coding DNA: TGTGCCAGCAGCTCCGCTAGAGGAAACACCATATATTTT. The chain links TRBV7-9 to TRBJ1-3; D is unresolved. The CDR3 loop spans 13 amino acids. Deletions cut 4 bases from V and 4 bases from J, with 8 bases between. Germline-derived CDR1 and CDR2 are SEHNR and FQNEAQ (reference sequence).

The chain employs TRBV29-1 and TRBJ1-2, with 7 bases aligning to TRBD1. V lost 6 bases to trimming and J lost 1 base; unmatched junction nucleotides: 11. Germline V gene lookup returns CDR1 SQVTM and CDR2 ANQGSEA. The CDR3 is made up of 15 amino acids. The CDR3 loop reads CSVGPWRQGNYGYTF. For the CDR3, the DNA is TGCAGCGTGGGACCCTGGCGACAGGGTAACTATGGCTACACCTTC.

The V and J genes are TRBV6-5 and TRBJ2-5; TRBD2 is a possible D gene (5 bases). CDR1 is MNHEY and CDR2 is SVGAGI in the germline V gene. This CDR3 is 13 amino acids long. V lost 6 bases, J lost 2 bases, and 10 bases lay in between. CDR3 region: CASSLASQETQYF. CDR3 bases: TGTGCCAGCAGCCTAGCTTCACAAGAGACCCAGTACTTC.

This chain joins TRBV6-1 and TRBJ1-2; maybe TRBD1 (5 bases). This CDR3 comprises 11 residues. The V end lost 6 bases, the J end lost 7 bases, and 9 bases lay between the germline ends. Germline CDR1 MNHNS, CDR2 SASEGT. CDR3 DNA: TGTGCCAGCAGCCCAGGGACTGGCTACACCTTC. This sequence encodes CASSPGTGYTF.